Following are 10 T cell receptor beta chains from one sample sequenced in a study of blood T cells in healthy people across ages. Sample-barcoded 5' priming and a J-beta primer mix drove a second PCR of roughly 7 to 11 cycles. MiXCR was run by TCRdb on the 5' RACE reads, yielding one entry per CDR3 protein. The sample contains 550,000 to 750,000 distinct CDR3 sequences, around 20% of which appear only once. The sequencing sample was made of blood. The receptors stem from a man in his 70s in good health.

This clonotype has just a few counts. The chain joins TRBV29-1 to TRBJ2-7; D remains ambiguous. The ends were cut back, 4 bases at V and 7 bases at J, with 14 bases in the middle. Per germline, CDR1 SQVTM and CDR2 ANQGSEA. The CDR3 consists of 12 residues. Here the CDR3 DNA reads TGCAGCGTTGGATTTGGGTCCCAGGAGCAGTACTTC. Its translation: CSVGFGSQEQYF.

The gene calls are TRBV3-1 and TRBJ2-1, with D possibly TRBD2 on 6 matching bases. The germline V and J ends were trimmed by 1 base and 6 bases, with 7 bases remaining between them. Germline V lookup: CDR1 LGHDT, CDR2 YNNKEL (reference sequence). The CDR3 has 13 residues. CDR3 loop: CASSQGTINEQFF. The DNA of the CDR3 is TGTGCCAGCAGCCAAGGGACTATCAATGAGCAGTTCTTC.

This clonotype was observed a few times. V gene TRBV6-1 combines with J gene TRBJ2-2; a possible D gene is TRBD1 (5 bases). This CDR3 comprises 14 residues. Germline V gene lookup returns CDR1 MNHNS and CDR2 SASEGT. V was cut by 5 bases and J by 6 bases, with 13 bases left in between. CDR3: CASSPSDSPGELFF. The DNA for the CDR3 is TGTGCCAGCAGTCCTTCCGACAGCCCCGGGGAGCTGTTTTTT.

The rearrangement uses TRBV12-3 or TRBV12-4 and TRBJ2-1; D possibly corresponds to TRBD1 (6 bases). This CDR3 region has 17 residues. Trimming removed 6 bases from V and 0 bases from J, with 18 bases in between. The CDR3 nucleotides read TGTGCCAGCAGAAGTCACCGGGACATATTCTCCTACAATGAGCAGTTCTTC. This translates into CASRSHRDIFSYNEQFF.

The chain uses TRBV7-9 and TRBJ2-5; D is possibly TRBD1 (6 bases). CDR1 and CDR2 from the germline V gene are SEHNR and FQNEAQ (reference sequence). Deletions cut 4 bases from V and 5 bases from J, with 20 bases between. This CDR3 has 16 residues. The CDR3 spells CASSSFRDIAPETQYF. CDR3 bases: TGTGCCAGCAGCTCGTTCCGGGACATCGCACCGGAGACCCAGTACTTC.

This chain uses TRBV7-9 with TRBJ2-7, with a tentative D call TRBD2 (6 bases). Germline CDR1 reads SEHNR; CDR2 reads FQNEAQ (reference sequence). Trimming cost V 5 bases and J 9 bases, with 14 bases left between them. The CDR3 has 12 amino acids. As DNA, the CDR3 is TGTGCCAGCAGCGCCGGCGGGGTCTGGCAGTACTTC. This codes for CASSAGGVWQYF.

The chain combines TRBV7-2 with TRBJ2-5, with D perhaps given as TRBD1 or TRBD2 (5 bases each). CDR3 length: 15 residues. Trimming removed 4 bases at V and 4 bases at J, with 16 bases between. The germline V gene has CDR1 SGHTA and CDR2 FQGNSA. The chain's CDR3 is CASSSLHAGRETQYF. In nucleotides, the CDR3 is TGTGCCAGCAGCTCCCTACATGCAGGGAGAGAGACCCAGTACTTC.

In this sample, this clonotype turned up a few times. This chain joins TRBV6-1 and TRBJ1-5, with D tentatively TRBD1 (5 bases). CDR3 size: 13 residues. The germline CDR1 and CDR2 sequences are MNHNS and SASEGT. Trimming removed 2 bases from V and 5 bases from J, with 7 bases in between. The CDR3 DNA reads as TGTGCCAGCAGTGAAAGGGGCGATCAGCCCCAGCATTTT. It yields the protein CASSERGDQPQHF.

This clonotype appeared a few times. This chain joins TRBV20-1 and TRBJ1-5; 10 bases agree with TRBD1. CDR1 is DFQATT, CDR2 SNEGSKA, per germline (reference sequence). This CDR3 contains 16 residues. V dropped 4 bases and J dropped 1; count of bases not matched to a gene: 7. The CDR3 sequence is CSAKDRGLRSNQPQHF. DNA for the CDR3: TGCAGTGCTAAAGACAGGGGGCTGAGGAGCAATCAGCCCCAGCATTTT.

The rearrangement uses TRBV9 and TRBJ2-2; D gene uncertain. CDR3 length equals 14 residues. V was pared by 0 bases and J by 5 bases, with 8 bases between. The germline gives CDR1 SGDLS, CDR2 YYNGEE. CDR3 bases: TGTGCCAGCAGCGTAGGCAGCCCAACCGGGGAGCTGTTTTTT. This gives the protein CASSVGSPTGELFF.